This T cell receptor (beta chain) was identified during a study of blood T cell repertoires in COVID-19. Trimming shortened V by 5 bases and J by 4 bases, and 11 bases separated the two germline ends. From germline, CDR1 is SGHNT and CDR2 YENEEA. The CDR3 has 13 amino acids. Methods used by the authors: Cell counts per sample came from amplifying reference gene primers. Libraries were prepared by immunoSEQ multiplex PCR; TCRdb keeps only in-frame clonotypes and omits some of them. For V, J and clone size, that table is used; D and trimming come from the DNA. The sample lists about 280,000 clones, roughly 80% occurring once.

The clonotype was recovered from a man aged 40-50 years who had been exposed to COVID-19. The chain employs TRBV11-3 and TRBJ1-2; TRBD1 is a possible D gene (5 bases). Sequenced material: PBMCs or T cells enriched from blood (not recorded which). CDR3 in DNA: TGTGCCAGCAGCACGTCAGGGTCCTATGGCTACACCTTC. Protein product: CASSTSGSYGYTF.